The 27 T cell receptor beta chains reported below all come from one sample, sequenced in a study of blood T cell repertoires in COVID-19. This table comes from immunoSEQ multiplex PCR, and its TCRdb copy is limited to in-frame clones, with some not included. The profile covers 200,000 or so clones, with 80% to 90% appearing a single time and around 2.5% taken by the ten largest. The sample comprised peripheral blood. These TCRs come from a man in his forties who had recovered from COVID-19.

The rearrangement links TRBV7-2 to TRBJ2-7; TRBD2 matches 12 bases. CDR3 length equals 15 residues. Germline V gene data show CDR1 as SGHTA and CDR2 as FQGNSA. V dropped 5 bases and J dropped 1; count of bases not matched to a gene: 3. The CDR3 region has the DNA TGTGCCAGCAGCGCTAGCGGGGGGGTATCCTACGAGCAGTACTTC. As protein: CASSASGGVSYEQYF. The whole variable domain, filled in from reference TRBV7-2 and TRBJ2-7, reads GAGVSQSPSNKVTEKGKDVELRCDPISGHTALYWYRQSLGQGLEFLIYFQGNSAPDKSGLPSDRFSAERTGGSVSTLTIQRTQQEDSAVYLCASSASGGVSYEQYFGPGTRLTVT.

This chain connects TRBV11-3 to TRBJ2-3; 12 nucleotides match TRBD2. Germline lookup yields CDR1 SGHNT and CDR2 YENEEA. V lost 4 bases to trimming and J lost 2 bases; unmatched junction nucleotides: 4. The CDR3 is 16 amino acids. The CDR3 DNA is TGTGCCAGCAGCTCCTGGACTAGCGGGGCCACAGATACGCAGTATTTT. Its protein product is CASSSWTSGATDTQYF.

The CDR3, as DNA: TGTGCCAGCAGCGTCGGGTACTCTAGCACAGATACGCAGTATTTT. It yields the protein CASSVGYSSTDTQYF. The gene calls are TRBV5-6 and TRBJ2-3; no clear D. In germline, CDR1 is SGHDT, CDR2 YYEEEE. Trimming removed 4 bases at V and 0 bases at J, with 12 bases between. The CDR3 is made up of 15 amino acids.

V gene TRBV5-6 combines with J gene TRBJ1-1; TRBD1 might be the D (5 bases). CDR3 size: 14 residues. V was cut by 1 base and J by 1 base, with 8 bases left in between. Germline CDR1 SGHDT, CDR2 YYEEEE. The CDR3 sequence is CASSLLTGNTEAFF. As DNA, the CDR3 is TGTGCCAGCAGCTTGTTAACAGGGAACACTGAAGCTTTCTTT.

The chain's CDR3 is CASSDLGRNYGYTF. CDR3 DNA sequence: TGTGCCAGCAGTGACCTGGGCAGAAACTATGGCTACACCTTC. V and J are TRBV25-1 and TRBJ1-2; D unresolved. V was pared by 3 bases and J by 2 bases, with 10 bases between. This CDR3 contains 14 residues. Germline CDR1 reads MGHDK; CDR2 reads SYGVNS.

The V call is TRBV4-3, the J call TRBJ2-7; TRBD2 aligns across 12 bases. The CDR3 consists of 18 residues. Unmatched junction bases numbered 16, after V lost 4 bases and J lost 6 bases. The V gene's germline CDR1 is LGHNA and CDR2 YSLEER. CDR3 sequence (DNA): TGCGCCAGCAGCCTACGACTAGCGGGAGAGGTCTTGGGCTTCGAGCAGTACTTC. Protein product: CASSLRLAGEVLGFEQYF.

In this sample, this clone turned up once. The chain employs TRBV19 and TRBJ2-5; 8 bases fit TRBD1. The germline CDR1 and CDR2 sequences are LNHDA and SQIVND (reference sequence). CDR3 length equals 17 residues. The ends lost 9 bases at V and 5 bases at J; junction bases unmatched: 20. In nucleotides, the CDR3 is TGTGCCAGCGCGAGACGAGGACAGGGACATTACGAGGAGACCCAGTACTTC. Translated, it gives CASARRGQGHYEETQYF.

The chain uses TRBV7-2 and TRBJ1-2; D is possibly TRBD1 (6 bases). The germline CDR1 and CDR2 sequences are SGHTA and FQGNSA. The V end was cut by 4 bases, the J end by 2 bases, with 11 bases between. The CDR3 consists of 14 residues. DNA of the CDR3: TGTGCCAGCAGCTCAAACAGGGAAAACTATGGCTACACCTTC. It codes for CASSSNRENYGYTF. The full variable domain, its missing parts supplied by reference TRBV7-2 and TRBJ1-2, is GAGVSQSPSNKVTEKGKDVELRCDPISGHTALYWYRQSLGQGLEFLIYFQGNSAPDKSGLPSDRFSAERTGGSVSTLTIQRTQQEDSAVYLCASSSNRENYGYTFGSGTRLTVV.

V usage is TRBV9 and J usage is TRBJ1-1, with 12 bases that match TRBD1. Trimming at V came to 0 bases and at J to 1 base, leaving 4 bases not matched to a gene. In germline, CDR1 is SGDLS, CDR2 YYNGEE. The CDR3 is 17 amino acids. The CDR3 DNA sequence: TGTGCCAGCAGCGTAGGCGGGACAGGGGGCAGGAACACTGAAGCTTTCTTT. Translated, it gives CASSVGGTGGRNTEAFF.

The V gene is TRBV7-9, the J gene TRBJ2-5, with TRBD1 matching 8 bases. CDR1 SEHNR and CDR2 FQNEAQ come from the germline V gene (reference sequence). J gave up 4 bases and V 11 bases, and 6 bases lay outside the gene matches. There are 12 residues in the CDR3. CDR3 nucleotides: TGTGCCGGAGGACAGGGAGGAGAGACCCAGTACTTC. This encodes CAGGQGGETQYF.

The rearrangement uses TRBV5-6 and TRBJ1-2; TRBD1 aligns across 8 bases. The CDR3 is 15 residues long. V lost 0 bases to trimming and J lost 5 bases; unmatched junction nucleotides: 6. CDR1 is SGHDT and CDR2 is YYEEEE in the germline V gene. The CDR3 region is CASSLGSRTGYGYTF. CDR3 in DNA: TGTGCCAGCAGCTTGGGATCCCGGACAGGGTATGGCTACACCTTC.

The chain couples TRBV4-1 to TRBJ2-7; 10 bases agree with TRBD1. The CDR3 is made up of 17 amino acids. CDR1 MGHRA and CDR2 YSYEKL come from the germline V gene. V shed 5 bases and J 1 base; nucleotides not matched to a gene: 11. The CDR3 is CASSWGQGTQDSYEQYF. DNA of the CDR3: TGCGCCAGCAGCTGGGGACAGGGGACTCAGGATTCCTACGAGCAGTACTTC.

This sequence joins TRBV4-2 and TRBJ2-3; a possible D gene is TRBD2 (5 bases). The CDR3 consists of 14 residues. The V gene lost 0 bases and the J gene lost 3 bases, with 7 bases spanning the gap. From germline, CDR1 is LGHNA and CDR2 YNFKEQ. CDR3 region: CASSQDWRTDTQYF. DNA for the CDR3: TGTGCCAGCAGCCAAGATTGGAGGACAGATACGCAGTATTTT.

V usage is TRBV3-1 (or the pseudogene TRBV3-2) and J usage is TRBJ1-4; D not resolved. Germline V gives CDR1 LGHDT, CDR2 YNNKEL (reference sequence). The CDR3 contains 18 residues. V dropped 1 base and J dropped 5 bases, with 20 bases sitting between them. CDR3 DNA: TGTGCCAGCAGCCAAGGAGTCCATAAGCGGGGAACCAATGAAAAACTGTTTTTT. Its translation: CASSQGVHKRGTNEKLFF.

The gene calls are TRBV19 and TRBJ2-3; 11 positions match TRBD2. V shed 5 bases and J 3 bases; nucleotides not matched to a gene: 7. The CDR3 is 16 amino acids. The germline gives CDR1 LNHDA, CDR2 SQIVND (reference sequence). For the CDR3, the DNA is TGTGCCAGTAGTTGGAGGTCTAGCGGGGGGACAGATACGCAGTATTTT. It is translated as CASSWRSSGGTDTQYF.

This clone has just a few counts. V and J are TRBV19 and TRBJ1-2; TRBD1 matches 8 bases. CDR1 LNHDA and CDR2 SQIVND come from the germline V gene (reference sequence). Trimming took 4 bases from V and 6 from J; bases not matched to a gene: 10. The CDR3 is made up of 15 amino acids. CDR3 region: CASSRVGQATDGYTF. CDR3 DNA sequence: TGTGCCAGTAGTAGAGTGGGACAGGCTACTGATGGCTACACCTTC.

This clone was observed once. The CDR3 bases are TGTGCCAGCTCACCACCGACTGGGACACGGAGCGTGGGGCAGTACTTC. Its translation: CASSPPTGTRSVGQYF. This chain joins TRBV18 and TRBJ2-7; TRBD1 is a possible D gene (6 bases). The CDR3 consists of 16 residues. CDR1 and CDR2 from the germline V gene are KGHSH and LQKENI. V dropped 0 bases and J dropped 9 bases, with 21 bases sitting between them.

V usage is TRBV6-5 and J usage is TRBJ2-4, with 11 bases that match TRBD2. With 4 bases clipped from V and 6 bases from J, the junction kept 5 bases outside the gene matches. The CDR3 covers 15 residues. Germline loops: CDR1 MNHEY, CDR2 SVGAGI. CDR3 sequence (DNA): TGTGCCAGCAGTTCCACCGGGACTAGCGGAAACATTCAGTACTTC. This codes for CASSSTGTSGNIQYF.

The rearrangement links TRBV3-1 (or the pseudogene TRBV3-2) to TRBJ1-2, with unresolved D. Germline assignment: CDR1 LGHDT and CDR2 YNNKEL (reference sequence). The CDR3 consists of 16 residues. Trimming took 0 bases from V and 6 from J, leaving 17 bases between them. The CDR3 DNA reads as TGTGCCAGCAGCCAAGAATCCACTTATTCTATTAATGGCTACACCTTC. Its protein product is CASSQESTYSINGYTF.

This rearrangement joins TRBV5-6 to TRBJ2-2, with TRBD1 identical over 8 bases. Germline V lookup: CDR1 SGHDT, CDR2 YYEEEE. The CDR3 consists of 16 residues. The trim removed 1 base at V and 7 bases at J, leaving 9 bases unmatched. CDR3 bases: TGTGCCAGCAGCTTGATGCGGCAGGGGGCCGGCGGGGAGCTGTTTTTT. Protein sequence: CASSLMRQGAGGELFF.

The chain uses TRBV5-1 and TRBJ2-5, with 9 bases fitting TRBD2. The V and J ends lost 7 bases and 1 base, in that order; junction bases with no gene match: 8. The CDR3 sequence is 15 residues long. Looked up from germline, CDR1 is SGHRS and CDR2 is YFSETQ. The CDR3 spells CASGSSGIPQETQYF. The CDR3 DNA is TGCGCCAGCGGGTCTAGCGGGATCCCCCAAGAGACCCAGTACTTC.

V is TRBV5-1 and J is TRBJ1-3; 8 nucleotides match TRBD1. The trim removed 4 bases at V and 9 bases at J, leaving 9 bases unmatched. The CDR3 covers 14 residues. Looked up from germline, CDR1 is SGHRS and CDR2 is YFSETQ. Written as DNA, the CDR3 is TGCGCCAGCAGCACGGGACAGGTCGGGCCCACCATATATTTT. This gives the protein CASSTGQVGPTIYF.

The chain is built from TRBV9 and TRBJ1-1; 7 bases agree with TRBD1. Germline V CDR1 and CDR2: SGDLS, YYNGEE. The CDR3 spans 15 residues. J was trimmed by 1 base and V by 3 bases; bases with no gene match: 6. The CDR3: CASSARQGWNTEAFF. Written as DNA, the CDR3 is TGTGCCAGCAGCGCCCGACAGGGTTGGAACACTGAAGCTTTCTTT.

The chain carries TRBV6-6 and TRBJ1-5, with D possibly being TRBD1 (6 bases). Trimming cost V 8 bases and J 0 bases, with 14 bases left between them. Germline V CDR1 and CDR2: MNHNY, SVGAGI (reference sequence). This CDR3 has 15 amino acids. This CDR3 is CASGDTSYSNQPQHF. DNA for the CDR3: TGTGCCAGCGGGGACACCTCTTATAGCAATCAGCCCCAGCATTTT.

As concerns this clone: Other DNA variants within this sample encode the same CDR3. This chain links TRBV6-5 with TRBJ1-2; 9 nucleotides line up with TRBD1. V shed 0 bases and J 4 bases; nucleotides not matched to a gene: 3. CDR3 length: 15 amino acids. The germline V gene has CDR1 MNHEY and CDR2 SVGAGI. CDR3 bases: TGTGCCAGCAGTTACTCGACAGGGGGGCTCTATGGCTACACCTTC. Its protein is CASSYSTGGLYGYTF.

The V gene is TRBV13, the J gene TRBJ2-1; the match to TRBD2 covers 14 bases. Germline values: CDR1 PRHDT, CDR2 FYEKMQ (reference sequence). This CDR3 has 16 residues. V shed 4 bases and J 7 bases; nucleotides not matched to a gene: 6. The CDR3, as DNA: TGTGCCAGCAGCTCCGGGACTAGCGGGAGTTTTAATGAGCAGTTCTTC. Translated: CASSSGTSGSFNEQFF.

The V call is TRBV5-1, the J call TRBJ2-4; D is possibly TRBD1 (6 bases). CDR3 size: 16 residues. Trimming removed 4 bases from V and 4 bases from J, with 18 bases in between. Germline CDR1 is SGHRS and CDR2 is YFSETQ. CDR3 in amino acids: CASSRDAARGKNIQYF. The CDR3 region has the DNA TGCGCCAGCAGCCGCGATGCGGCCAGGGGAAAAAACATTCAGTACTTC.